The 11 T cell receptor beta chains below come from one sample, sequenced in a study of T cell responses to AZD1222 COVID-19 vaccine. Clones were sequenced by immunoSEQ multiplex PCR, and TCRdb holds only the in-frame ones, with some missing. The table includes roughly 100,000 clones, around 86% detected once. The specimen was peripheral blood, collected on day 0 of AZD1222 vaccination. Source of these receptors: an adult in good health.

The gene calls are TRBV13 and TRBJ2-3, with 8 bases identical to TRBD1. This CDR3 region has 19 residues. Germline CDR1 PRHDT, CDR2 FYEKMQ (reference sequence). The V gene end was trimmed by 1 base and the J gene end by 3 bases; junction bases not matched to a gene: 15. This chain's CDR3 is CASSLVGDRQGAETDTQYF. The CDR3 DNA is TGTGCCAGCAGCTTAGTAGGGGACCGGCAGGGGGCCGAAACAGATACGCAGTATTTT.

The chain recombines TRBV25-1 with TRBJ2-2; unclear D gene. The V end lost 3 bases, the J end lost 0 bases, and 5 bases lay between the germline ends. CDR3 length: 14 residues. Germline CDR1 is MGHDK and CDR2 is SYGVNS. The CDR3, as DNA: TGTGCCAGCAGTGACAGAACGAACACCGGGGAGCTGTTTTTT. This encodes CASSDRTNTGELFF.

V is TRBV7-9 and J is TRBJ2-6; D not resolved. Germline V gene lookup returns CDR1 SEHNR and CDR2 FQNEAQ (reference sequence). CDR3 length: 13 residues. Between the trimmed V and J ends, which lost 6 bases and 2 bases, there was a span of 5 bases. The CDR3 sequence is CASRDPGANVLTF. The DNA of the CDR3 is TGTGCCAGCAGAGACCCTGGGGCCAACGTCCTGACTTTC.

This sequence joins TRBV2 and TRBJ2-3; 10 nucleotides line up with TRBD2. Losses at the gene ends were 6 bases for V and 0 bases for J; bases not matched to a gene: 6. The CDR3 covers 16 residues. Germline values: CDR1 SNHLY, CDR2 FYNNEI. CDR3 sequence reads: CASRSVSGRSTDTQYF. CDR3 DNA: TGTGCCAGCAGATCTGTTAGCGGGAGGAGCACAGATACGCAGTATTTT.

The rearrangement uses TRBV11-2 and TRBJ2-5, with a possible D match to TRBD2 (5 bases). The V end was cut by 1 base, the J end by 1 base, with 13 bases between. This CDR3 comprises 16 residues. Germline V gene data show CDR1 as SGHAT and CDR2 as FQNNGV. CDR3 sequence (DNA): TGTGCCAGCAGCTTAGGGGTATTGGCGGGCCAAGAGACCCAGTACTTC. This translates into CASSLGVLAGQETQYF.

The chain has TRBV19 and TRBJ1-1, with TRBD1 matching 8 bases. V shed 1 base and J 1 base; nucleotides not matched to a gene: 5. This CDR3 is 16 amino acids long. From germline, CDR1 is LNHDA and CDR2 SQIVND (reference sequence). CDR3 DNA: TGTGCCAGTAGTATAGCCGGGACAGGATGGAACACTGAAGCTTTCTTT. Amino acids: CASSIAGTGWNTEAFF.

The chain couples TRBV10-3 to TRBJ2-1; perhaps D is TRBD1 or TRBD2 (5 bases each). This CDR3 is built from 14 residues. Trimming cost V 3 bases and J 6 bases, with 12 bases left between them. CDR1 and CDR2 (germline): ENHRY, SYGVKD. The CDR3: CAISEEGPINEQFF. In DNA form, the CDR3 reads TGTGCCATCAGTGAAGAGGGACCCATCAATGAGCAGTTCTTC.

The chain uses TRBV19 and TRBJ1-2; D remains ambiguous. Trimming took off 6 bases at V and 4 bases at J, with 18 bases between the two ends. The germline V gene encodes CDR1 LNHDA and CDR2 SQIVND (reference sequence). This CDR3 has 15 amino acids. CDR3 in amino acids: CASSPTSLTVYGYTF. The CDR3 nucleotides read TGTGCCAGTAGCCCAACCAGCCTAACGGTCTATGGCTACACCTTC.

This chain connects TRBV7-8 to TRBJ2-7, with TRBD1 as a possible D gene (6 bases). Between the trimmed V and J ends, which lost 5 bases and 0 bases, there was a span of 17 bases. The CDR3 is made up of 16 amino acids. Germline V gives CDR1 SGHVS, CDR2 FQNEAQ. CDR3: CASSPWGGQSSYEQYF. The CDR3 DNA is TGTGCCAGCAGCCCCTGGGGCGGACAGTCCTCCTACGAGCAGTACTTC. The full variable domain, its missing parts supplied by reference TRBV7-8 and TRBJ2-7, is GAGVSQSPRYKVAKRGQDVALRCDPISGHVSLFWYQQALGQGPEFLTYFQNEAQLDKSGLPSDRFFAERPEGSVSTLKIQRTQQEDSAVYLCASSPWGGQSSYEQYFGPGTRLTVT.

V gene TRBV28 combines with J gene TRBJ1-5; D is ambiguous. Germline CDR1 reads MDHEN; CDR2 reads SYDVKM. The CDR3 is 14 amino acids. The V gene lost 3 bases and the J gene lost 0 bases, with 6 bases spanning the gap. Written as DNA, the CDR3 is TGTGCCAGCAGTTTTAGGGATAGCAATCAGCCCCAGCATTTT. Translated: CASSFRDSNQPQHF.

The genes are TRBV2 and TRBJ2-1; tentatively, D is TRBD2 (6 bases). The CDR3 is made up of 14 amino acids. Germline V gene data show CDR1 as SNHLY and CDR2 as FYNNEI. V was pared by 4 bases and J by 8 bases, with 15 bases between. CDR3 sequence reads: CASSGGAGLYEQFF. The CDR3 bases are TGTGCCAGCAGTGGGGGAGCGGGCCTGTATGAGCAGTTCTTC.